The 23 T cell receptor beta chains listed next were all sequenced from one sample in a study of cytomegalovirus exposure and HLA in healthy donors. The PCR used 60 Vbeta and 13 Jbeta primers. Only in-frame clones appear in the TCRdb table, and some are missing; sequencing was by immunoSEQ multiplex PCR. The table shows roughly 130,000 clones, with around 72% occurring only once. The source material was PBMCs. Receptor source: a woman aged 40 to 49 in good health and CMV-seronegative.

CDR3 sequence reads: CASSSRGFEQFF. CDR3 DNA: TGTGCCAGCAGCTCACGGGGGTTCGAGCAGTTCTTC. This rearrangement joins TRBV7-9 to TRBJ2-1, with a possible D match to TRBD2 (6 bases). Trimming left V 4 bases short and J 10 bases short, with 11 bases between. Germline-derived CDR1 and CDR2 are SEHNR and FQNEAQ (reference sequence). This CDR3 has 12 residues.

The V and J genes are TRBV2 and TRBJ1-2; D is uncertain. This CDR3 is 15 amino acids long. Looked up from germline, CDR1 is SNHLY and CDR2 is FYNNEI. Trimming removed 3 bases at V and 7 bases at J, with 18 bases between. CDR3 coding DNA: TGTGCCAGCAGTGATAGCTTGCAGAATTCGGGTGGCTACACCTTC. As protein: CASSDSLQNSGGYTF.

This rearrangement joins TRBV5-1 to TRBJ1-2; TRBD1 is a possible D gene (6 bases). Trimming cost V 4 bases and J 6 bases, with 31 bases left between them. The CDR3 is 19 amino acids. Germline lookup yields CDR1 SGHRS and CDR2 YFSETQ. CDR3 nucleotides: TGCGCCAGCAGCCCATGGGGGGGGACACCCGGACCCGTCGTGGATGGCTACACCTTC. This translates into CASSPWGGTPGPVVDGYTF.

This chain joins TRBV5-1 and TRBJ1-5; 9 positions agree with TRBD1. Per the germline V gene, CDR1 is SGHRS and CDR2 is YFSETQ. V dropped 4 bases and J dropped 7; count of bases not matched to a gene: 9. The CDR3 is made up of 15 amino acids. The CDR3 DNA is TGCGCCAGCAGCCTTACCGGGACAGGGCCCCAGCCCCAGCATTTT. Amino acid sequence: CASSLTGTGPQPQHF.

The rearrangement joins TRBV5-1 to TRBJ2-5; the D gene is possibly TRBD1 (5 bases). Germline V CDR1 and CDR2: SGHRS, YFSETQ. The CDR3 has 14 residues. V dropped 3 bases and J dropped 5 bases, with 14 bases sitting between them. The CDR3 protein is CASSSQLGPETQYF. DNA for the CDR3: TGCGCCAGCAGCTCCCAATTGGGGCCGGAGACCCAGTACTTC. The whole variable domain, filled in from reference TRBV5-1 and TRBJ2-5, reads KAGVTQTPRYLIKTRGQQVTLSCSPISGHRSVSWYQQTPGQGLQFLFEYFSETQRNKGNFPGRFSGRQFSNSRSEMNVSTLELGDSALYLCASSSQLGPETQYFGPGTRLLVL.

The chain recombines TRBV6-1 with TRBJ1-3, with D perhaps matching TRBD1 (6 bases). Per the germline V gene, CDR1 is MNHNS and CDR2 is SASEGT. Trimming took off 5 bases at V and 7 bases at J, with 9 bases between the two ends. CDR3 size: 12 residues. CDR3 in amino acids: CASSTGTNTIYF. The CDR3 bases are TGTGCCAGCAGTACAGGGACCAACACCATATATTTT.

The V call is TRBV9, the J call TRBJ1-4, with D possibly matching TRBD1 (6 bases). Germline V gives CDR1 SGDLS, CDR2 YYNGEE. Between the trimmed V and J ends, which lost 3 bases and 2 bases, there was a span of 8 bases. The CDR3 consists of 14 residues. The CDR3, as DNA: TGTGCCAGCAGCGAGACAGGTACTAATGAAAAACTGTTTTTT. Amino acids: CASSETGTNEKLFF.

This clone was seen more than once but under ten times. The rearrangement joins TRBV2 to TRBJ1-4, with TRBD1 as a possible D gene (5 bases). In germline, CDR1 is SNHLY, CDR2 FYNNEI. This CDR3 has 15 amino acids. The germline V and J ends were trimmed by 2 bases and 6 bases, with 13 bases remaining between them. The CDR3 DNA sequence: TGTGCCAGCAGTGAAAAAGGGGCTTGGGATGAAAAACTGTTTTTT. Protein sequence: CASSEKGAWDEKLFF.

The V gene is TRBV7-9, the J gene TRBJ2-1; 13 bases fit TRBD2. V shed 1 base and J 7 bases; nucleotides not matched to a gene: 4. In germline, CDR1 is SEHNR, CDR2 FQNEAQ (reference sequence). The CDR3 contains 16 residues. The CDR3 region has the DNA TGTGCCAGCAGCTTAGAGACTAGCGGGGGGTATAATGAGCAGTTCTTC. It encodes CASSLETSGGYNEQFF. Based on the CDR3 plus reference TRBV7-9 and TRBJ2-1, the full variable domain is DTGVSQNPRHKITKRGQNVTFRCDPISEHNRLYWYRQTLGQGPEFLTYFQNEAQLEKSRLLSDRFSAERPKGSFSTLEIQRTEQGDSAMYLCASSLETSGGYNEQFFGPGTRLTVL.

The gene calls are TRBV7-3 and TRBJ1-6, with D possibly being TRBD1 (5 bases). CDR1 is SGHTA, CDR2 FQGTGA, per germline. Trimming cost V 0 bases and J 6 bases, with 12 bases left between them. CDR3 size: 16 residues. The CDR3 region has the DNA TGTGCCAGCAGCTTAACAGGGGAAGCCTCTAATTCACCCCTCCACTTT. It is translated as CASSLTGEASNSPLHF. The full variable domain, rest sourced from reference TRBV7-3 and TRBJ1-6, is GAGVSQTPSNKVTEKGKYVELRCDPISGHTALYWYRQSLGQGPEFLIYFQGTGAADDSGLPNDRFFAVRPEGSVSTLKIQRTERGDSAVYLCASSLTGEASNSPLHFGNGTRLTVT.

The genes are TRBV29-1 and TRBJ2-1, with D tentatively TRBD1 (5 bases). The CDR3 sequence is 13 residues long. CDR1 is SQVTM and CDR2 is ANQGSEA in the germline V gene. Trimming shortened V by 6 bases and J by 7 bases, and 16 bases separated the two germline ends. In nucleotides, the CDR3 is TGCAGCGTCGGCCGACAGTTTGGAAATGAGCAGTTCTTC. It translates to CSVGRQFGNEQFF.

This clone was recorded a few times. The J gene is TRBJ2-7, the V gene TRBV11-2, with TRBD1 identical over 8 bases. This CDR3 spans 13 amino acids. After removal of 4 bases from V and 4 bases from J, the junction contained 3 bases not matched to a gene. CDR1 and CDR2 (germline): SGHAT, FQNNGV. CDR3: CASSSDRVYEQYF. The CDR3 DNA sequence: TGTGCCAGCAGCTCGGACAGGGTTTACGAGCAGTACTTC. The whole variable domain, filled in from reference TRBV11-2 and TRBJ2-7, reads EAGVAQSPRYKIIEKRQSVAFWCNPISGHATLYWYQQILGQGPKLLIQFQNNGVVDDSQLPKDRFSAERLKGVDSTLKIQPAKLEDSAVYLCASSSDRVYEQYFGPGTRLTVT.

The chain couples TRBV7-2 to TRBJ2-3; TRBD2 matches at 8 bases. Germline V lookup: CDR1 SGHTA, CDR2 FQGNSA. After removal of 6 bases from V and 4 bases from J, the junction contained 9 bases not matched to a gene. The CDR3 sequence is 15 residues long. The CDR3 DNA reads TGTGCCAGCAGGCCCGGGGGGGCCGGATCAGATACGCAGTATTTT. The encoded protein is CASRPGGAGSDTQYF.

The V gene is TRBV2, the J gene TRBJ2-6; 7 bases align to TRBD1. The CDR3 has 14 residues. J lost 4 bases, V lost 6 bases, and 3 bases had no gene match. Germline V gene lookup returns CDR1 SNHLY and CDR2 FYNNEI. CDR3 in DNA: TGTGCCAGCAGAGACAGGGCCGGGGCCAACGTCCTGACTTTC. It encodes CASRDRAGANVLTF.

The gene calls are TRBV25-1 and TRBJ1-2, with 8 bases identical to TRBD1. The germline gives CDR1 MGHDK, CDR2 SYGVNS. This CDR3 comprises 12 residues. With 4 bases clipped from V and 9 bases from J, the junction kept 4 bases outside the gene matches. Here the CDR3 reads CASSVQGGSYTF. CDR3 sequence (DNA): TGTGCCAGCAGTGTACAGGGGGGAAGCTACACCTTC.

The V call is TRBV23-1, the J call TRBJ2-1, with D possibly being TRBD2 (5 bases). TRBV23-1 counts as an open reading frame of uncertain function. V lost 0 bases to trimming and J lost 0 bases, with 9 bases between them. CDR3 size: 16 residues. CDR3 sequence (DNA): TGCGCCAGCAGTCAATCGCCACTAGGCTCCTACAATGAGCAGTTCTTC. Its translation is CASSQSPLGSYNEQFF.

This clone was seen only once. The V gene is TRBV19, the J gene TRBJ1-6; perhaps TRBD1 as D (5 bases). V dropped 3 bases and J dropped 6 bases, with 12 bases sitting between them. The length of the CDR3 is 15 residues. Germline V lookup: CDR1 LNHDA, CDR2 SQIVND (reference sequence). CDR3 amino acids: CASSIRQSPNSPLHF. CDR3 nucleotide sequence: TGTGCCAGTAGTATCAGACAGAGCCCTAATTCACCCCTCCACTTT.

V usage is TRBV4-2 and J usage is TRBJ2-1; tentative D call: TRBD1 (8 bases). Per the germline V gene, CDR1 is LGHNA and CDR2 is YNFKEQ. CDR3 length: 18 residues. Trimming stripped 1 base from V and 5 bases from J, with 21 bases between. As DNA, the CDR3 is TGTGCCAGCAGCCAAGGATCCCGGGTACAGGGGGGGGACAATGAGCAGTTCTTC. Its translation is CASSQGSRVQGGDNEQFF.

This clone has more than one count but fewer than ten. The chain has TRBV5-4 and TRBJ1-1; D is unresolved. V gave up 0 bases and J gave up 1 base, with 10 bases separating them. The CDR3 length is 15 residues. CDR1 is SGHNT and CDR2 is YYREEE in the germline V gene (reference sequence). The CDR3 here is CASSLANIGNTEAFF. CDR3 DNA: TGTGCCAGCAGCTTGGCCAATATCGGGAACACTGAAGCTTTCTTT.

The genes are TRBV28 and TRBJ1-5; no reliable D call. Germline loops: CDR1 MDHEN, CDR2 SYDVKM. This CDR3 has 13 residues. The germline V and J ends were trimmed by 11 bases and 2 bases, with 13 bases remaining between them. The CDR3 coding sequence is TGTGCCGGGCGGGGAAGGGGCAATCAGCCCCAGCATTTT. This translates into CAGRGRGNQPQHF.

The chain links TRBV29-1 to TRBJ1-1; TRBD1 is a possible D gene (5 bases). CDR1 is SQVTM, CDR2 ANQGSEA, per germline. V was shortened by 5 bases and J by 0 bases, with 13 bases between the two germline ends. This CDR3 has 14 residues. The CDR3 here is CSVFHRTLNTEAFF. CDR3 coding DNA: TGCAGCGTTTTTCATAGGACATTGAACACTGAAGCTTTCTTT.

This chain connects TRBV12-5 to TRBJ2-3, with 7 bases that match TRBD1. The CDR3 extends over 20 amino acids. The V and J ends lost 2 bases and 6 bases, in that order; junction bases with no gene match: 23. Germline assignment: CDR1 LGHNT and CDR2 FRNRAP. CDR3 in DNA: TGTGCTAGTGGTTTGCCCCGGGACAGTCGCCGTTGGCCCCTCTCGGATACGCAGTATTTT. Amino acid sequence: CASGLPRDSRRWPLSDTQYF.

This clone was seen once. The chain uses TRBV7-9 and TRBJ1-4, with 7 nucleotides matching TRBD1. CDR1 is SEHNR and CDR2 is FQNEAQ in the germline V gene (reference sequence). This CDR3 spans 13 amino acids. With V trimmed by 9 bases and J by 7 bases, 8 bases remained unmatched. The CDR3 nucleotides are TGTGCCAGTGGAGTAGGGGGCAGTGAAAAACTGTTTTTT. This translates into CASGVGGSEKLFF.